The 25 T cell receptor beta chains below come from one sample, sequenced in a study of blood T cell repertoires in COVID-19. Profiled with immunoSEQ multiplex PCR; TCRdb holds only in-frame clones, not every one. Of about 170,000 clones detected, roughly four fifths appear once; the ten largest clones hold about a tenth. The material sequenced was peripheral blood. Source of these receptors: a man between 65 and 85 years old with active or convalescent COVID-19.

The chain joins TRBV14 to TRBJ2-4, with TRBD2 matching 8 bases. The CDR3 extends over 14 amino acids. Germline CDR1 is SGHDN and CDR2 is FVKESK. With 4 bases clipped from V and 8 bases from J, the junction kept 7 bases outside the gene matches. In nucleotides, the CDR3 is TGTGCCAGCAGCCCACTGTTCGGGAGGGACATTCAGTACTTC. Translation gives CASSPLFGRDIQYF.

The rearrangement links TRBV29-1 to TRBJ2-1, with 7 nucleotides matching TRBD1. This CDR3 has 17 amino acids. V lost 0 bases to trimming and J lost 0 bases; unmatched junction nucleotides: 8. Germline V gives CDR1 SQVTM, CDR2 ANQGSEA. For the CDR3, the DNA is TGCAGCGTTGAAGATCCATCAGGGGGAAGCTCCTACAATGAGCAGTTCTTC. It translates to CSVEDPSGGSSYNEQFF.

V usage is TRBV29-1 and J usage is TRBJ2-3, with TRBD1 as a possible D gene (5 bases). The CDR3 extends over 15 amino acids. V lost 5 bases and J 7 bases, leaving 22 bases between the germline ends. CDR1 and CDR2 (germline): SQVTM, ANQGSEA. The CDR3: CSVPQGAKFTHTQYF. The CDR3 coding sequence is TGCAGCGTTCCCCAAGGGGCGAAATTCACTCATACGCAGTATTTT.

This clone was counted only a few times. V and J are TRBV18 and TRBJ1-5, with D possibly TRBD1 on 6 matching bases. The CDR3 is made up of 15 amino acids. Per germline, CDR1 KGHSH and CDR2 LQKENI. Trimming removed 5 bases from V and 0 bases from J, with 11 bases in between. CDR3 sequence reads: CASSARDISNQPQHF. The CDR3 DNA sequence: TGTGCCAGCTCAGCGAGGGACATTAGCAATCAGCCCCAGCATTTT. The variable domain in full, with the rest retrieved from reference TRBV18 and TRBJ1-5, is NAGVMQNPRHLVRRRGQEARLRCSPMKGHSHVYWYRQLPEEGLKFMVYLQKENIIDESGMPKERFSAEFPKEGPSILRIQQVVRGDSAAYFCASSARDISNQPQHFGDGTRLSIL.

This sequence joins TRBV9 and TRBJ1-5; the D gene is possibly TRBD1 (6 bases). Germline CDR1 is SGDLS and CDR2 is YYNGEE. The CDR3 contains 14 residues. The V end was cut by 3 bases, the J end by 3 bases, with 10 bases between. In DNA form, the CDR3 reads TGTGCCAGCAGCGATGGGACAAACAATCAGCCCCAGCATTTT. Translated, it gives CASSDGTNNQPQHF.

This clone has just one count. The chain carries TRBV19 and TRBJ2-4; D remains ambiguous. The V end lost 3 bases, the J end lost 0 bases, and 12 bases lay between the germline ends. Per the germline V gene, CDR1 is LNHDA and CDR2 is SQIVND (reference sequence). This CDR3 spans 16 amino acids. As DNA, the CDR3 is TGTGCCAGTAGTATCCGGTCTCAACTAGCCAAAAACATTCAGTACTTC. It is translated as CASSIRSQLAKNIQYF.

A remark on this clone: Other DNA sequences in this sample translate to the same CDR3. CDR3 in amino acids: CASSLDRGNQPQHF. CDR3 nucleotides: TGCGCCAGCAGCTTGGACAGGGGGAATCAGCCCCAGCATTTT. The chain is built from TRBV5-1 and TRBJ1-5; 8 bases agree with TRBD1. This CDR3 comprises 14 residues. The junction had 0 bases not matched to a gene; V was cut back by 0 bases and J by 4 bases. The germline CDR1 and CDR2 sequences are SGHRS and YFSETQ.

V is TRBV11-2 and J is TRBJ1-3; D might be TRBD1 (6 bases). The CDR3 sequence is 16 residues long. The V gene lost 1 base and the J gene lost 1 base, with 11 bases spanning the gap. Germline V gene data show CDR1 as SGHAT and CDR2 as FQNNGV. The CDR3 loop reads CASSLAGGLSGNTIYF. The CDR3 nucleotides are TGTGCCAGCAGCTTAGCGGGGGGCTTATCTGGAAACACCATATATTTT.

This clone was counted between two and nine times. Written as DNA, the CDR3 is TGTGCTAGTGGTTTGTCCGGGAGGAATGAAAAACTGTTTTTT. The encoded protein is CASGLSGRNEKLFF. The chain recombines TRBV12-5 with TRBJ1-4; D call uncertain. Germline V gene sequence: CDR1 LGHNT, CDR2 FRNRAP. V was cut by 2 bases and J by 5 bases, with 9 bases left in between. There are 14 residues in the CDR3.

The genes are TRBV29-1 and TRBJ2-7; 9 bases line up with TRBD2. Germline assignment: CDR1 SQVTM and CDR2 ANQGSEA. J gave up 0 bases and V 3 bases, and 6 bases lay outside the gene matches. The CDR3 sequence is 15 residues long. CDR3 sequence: CSVEGERGDSYEQYF. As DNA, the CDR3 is TGCAGCGTTGAGGGGGAGCGGGGGGACTCCTACGAGCAGTACTTC.

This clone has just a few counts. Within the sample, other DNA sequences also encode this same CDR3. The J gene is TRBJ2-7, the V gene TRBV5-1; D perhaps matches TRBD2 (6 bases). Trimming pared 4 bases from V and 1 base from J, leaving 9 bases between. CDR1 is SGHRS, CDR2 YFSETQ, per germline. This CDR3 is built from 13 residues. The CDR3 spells CASSVGLSYEQYF. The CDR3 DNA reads TGCGCCAGCAGCGTGGGACTTTCCTACGAGCAGTACTTC.

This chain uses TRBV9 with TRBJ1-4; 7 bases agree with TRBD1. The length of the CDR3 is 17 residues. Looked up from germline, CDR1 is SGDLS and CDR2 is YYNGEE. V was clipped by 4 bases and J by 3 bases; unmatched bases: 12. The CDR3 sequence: CASSPLLGDSSNEKLFF. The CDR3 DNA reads TGTGCCAGCAGCCCATTACTAGGGGACAGCTCTAATGAAAAACTGTTTTTT.

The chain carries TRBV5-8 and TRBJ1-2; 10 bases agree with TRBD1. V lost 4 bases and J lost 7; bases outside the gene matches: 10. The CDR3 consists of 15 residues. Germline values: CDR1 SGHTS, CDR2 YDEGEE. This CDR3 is CASSQFDRGRSGYTF. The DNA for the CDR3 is TGTGCCAGCAGCCAATTTGACAGGGGGCGGAGTGGCTACACCTTC.

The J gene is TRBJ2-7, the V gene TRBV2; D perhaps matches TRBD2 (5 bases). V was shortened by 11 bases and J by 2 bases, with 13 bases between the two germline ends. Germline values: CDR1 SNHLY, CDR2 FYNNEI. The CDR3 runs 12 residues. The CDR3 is CAWTLTPYEQYF. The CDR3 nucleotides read TGTGCCTGGACTCTAACTCCCTACGAGCAGTACTTC. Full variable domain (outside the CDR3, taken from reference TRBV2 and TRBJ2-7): EPEVTQTPSHQVTQMGQEVILRCVPISNHLYFYWYRQILGQKVEFLVSFYNNEISEKSEIFDDQFSVERPDGSNFTLKIRSTKLEDSAMYFCAWTLTPYEQYFGPGTRLTVT.

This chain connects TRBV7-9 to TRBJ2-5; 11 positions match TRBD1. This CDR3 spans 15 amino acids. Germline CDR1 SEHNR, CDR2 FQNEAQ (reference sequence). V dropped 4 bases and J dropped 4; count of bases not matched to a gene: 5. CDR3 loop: CASSWDRGKGETQYF. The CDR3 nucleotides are TGTGCCAGCAGCTGGGACAGGGGGAAAGGAGAGACCCAGTACTTC. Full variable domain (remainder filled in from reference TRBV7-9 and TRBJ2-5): DTGVSQNPRHKITKRGQNVTFRCDPISEHNRLYWYRQTLGQGPEFLTYFQNEAQLEKSRLLSDRFSAERPKGSFSTLEIQRTEQGDSAMYLCASSWDRGKGETQYFGPGTRLLVL.

The CDR3 bases are TGTGCCACCAGCAGACGAAGACAGGCGTACGACTCTGGGGCCAACGTCCTGACTTTC. It yields the protein CATSRRRQAYDSGANVLTF. The chain carries TRBV15 and TRBJ2-6; TRBD1 might be the D (6 bases). Trimming took 2 bases from V and 0 from J, leaving 17 bases between them. Germline CDR1 reads LNHNV; CDR2 reads YYDKDF (reference sequence). The CDR3 length is 19 residues.

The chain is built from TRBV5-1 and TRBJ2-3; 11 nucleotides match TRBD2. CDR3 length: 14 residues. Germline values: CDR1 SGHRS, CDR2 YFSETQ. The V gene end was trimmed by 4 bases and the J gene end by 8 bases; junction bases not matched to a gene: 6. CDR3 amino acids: CASSTGTSGGTQYF. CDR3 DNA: TGCGCCAGCAGCACCGGGACTAGCGGCGGTACGCAGTATTTT.

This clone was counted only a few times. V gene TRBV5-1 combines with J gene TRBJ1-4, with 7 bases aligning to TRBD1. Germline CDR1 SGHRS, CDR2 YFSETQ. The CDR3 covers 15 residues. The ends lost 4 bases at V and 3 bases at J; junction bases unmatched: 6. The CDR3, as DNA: TGCGCCAGCAGCCTAGGGACAGTGGCTAATGAAAAACTGTTTTTT. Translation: CASSLGTVANEKLFF.

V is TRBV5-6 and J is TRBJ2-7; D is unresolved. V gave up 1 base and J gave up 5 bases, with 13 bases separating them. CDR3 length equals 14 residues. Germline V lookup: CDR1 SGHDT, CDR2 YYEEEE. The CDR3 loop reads CASSLLLGWDEQYF. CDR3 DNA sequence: TGTGCCAGCAGCTTGTTGCTAGGTTGGGACGAGCAGTACTTC.

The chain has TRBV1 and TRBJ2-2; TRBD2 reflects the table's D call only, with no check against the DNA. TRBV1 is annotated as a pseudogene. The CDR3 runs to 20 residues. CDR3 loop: CTSSQDRLAGGGANTGELFF. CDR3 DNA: TGCACCAGCAGCCAAGATCGACTCGCGGGCGGGGGGGCGAACACCGGGGAGCTGTTTTTT.

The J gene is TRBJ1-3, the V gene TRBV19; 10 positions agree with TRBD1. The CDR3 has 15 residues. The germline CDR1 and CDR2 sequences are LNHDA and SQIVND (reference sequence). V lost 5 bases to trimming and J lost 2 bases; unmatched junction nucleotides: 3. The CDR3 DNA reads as TGTGCCAGTAGTTGGACAGGGGGTGCTGGAAACACCATATATTTT. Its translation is CASSWTGGAGNTIYF.

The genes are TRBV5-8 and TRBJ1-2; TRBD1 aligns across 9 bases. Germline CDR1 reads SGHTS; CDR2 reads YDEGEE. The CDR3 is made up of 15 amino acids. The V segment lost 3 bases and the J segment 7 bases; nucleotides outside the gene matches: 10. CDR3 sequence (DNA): TGTGCCAGCAGCTATCGGGACAGGGATACCTCTGGCTACACCTTC. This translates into CASSYRDRDTSGYTF.

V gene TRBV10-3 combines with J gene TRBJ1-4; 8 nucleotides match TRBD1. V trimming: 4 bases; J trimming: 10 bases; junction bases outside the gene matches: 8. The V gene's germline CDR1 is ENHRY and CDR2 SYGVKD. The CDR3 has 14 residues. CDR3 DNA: TGTGCCATCAGTGCGGCAGGCAGGGGGCGAAAACTGTTTTTT. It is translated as CAISAAGRGRKLFF.

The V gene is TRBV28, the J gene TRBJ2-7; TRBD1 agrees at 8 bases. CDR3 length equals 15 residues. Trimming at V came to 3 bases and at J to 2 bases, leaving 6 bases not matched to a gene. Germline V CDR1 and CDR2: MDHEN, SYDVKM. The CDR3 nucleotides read TGTGCCAGCAGTTTCGGAGGACAGGGTGCCTACGAGCAGTACTTC. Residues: CASSFGGQGAYEQYF.

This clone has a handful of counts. The CDR3 nucleotides read TGTGCCAGCTCACCACAAACGGGGAATCAGCCCCAGCATTTT. Amino acids: CASSPQTGNQPQHF. This chain joins TRBV18 and TRBJ1-5; D remains unclear. V was trimmed by 1 base and J by 4 bases, leaving 8 bases between them. The CDR3 has 14 residues. CDR1 and CDR2 (germline): KGHSH, LQKENI.